This is a list of T cell receptor beta chains from one sample in a study of blood T cell repertoires in COVID-19. Sequencing used immunoSEQ multiplex PCR; TCRdb keeps in-frame clones, though not all of them. Of a few hundred thousand clones listed, around 90% were seen once; the top ten hold about 3%. Sequencing was done on a sample of peripheral blood. These receptors all stem from a woman aged 30 to 39 with COVID-19, enrolled during active disease. Both conserved end residues are part of each CDR3. D genes are given only for firm matches. Clone size is given for some rows only: seen once, a few or many times, or a class if the clone is expanded.

>TRBJ2-1|once|.|TRBV20-1
CSASRSREQFF
TGCAGTGCTAGCCGATCGCGTGAGCAGTTCTTC
>TRBJ1-6|.|.|TRBV12-3/TRBV12-4
CASSQLGDSPLHF
TGTGCCAGCAGTCAACTGGGCGATTCACCCCTCCACTTT
>TRBJ1-6|.|.|TRBV5-4
CASSLEGMRNSPLHF
TGTGCCAGCAGCTTGGAGGGGATGAGGAATTCACCCCTCCACTTT
>TRBJ2-7|.|TRBD1|TRBV6-2/TRBV6-3
CASSYTSTGIGYEQYF
TGTGCCAGCAGTTACACCTCGACAGGGATCGGCTACGAGCAGTACTTC
>TRBJ1-1|.|TRBD1|TRBV5-1
CASSLERGQAVGNTEAFF
TGCGCCAGCAGCTTGGAACGGGGACAGGCCGTTGGGAACACTGAAGCTTTCTTT
>TRBJ1-2|.|.|TRBV5-1
CASSMGGGDYTF
TGCGCCAGCAGCATGGGAGGGGGAGACTACACCTTC
>TRBJ2-3|once|.|TRBV7-2
CASSLNWGGGTDTQYF
TGTGCCAGCAGCCTGAATTGGGGAGGCGGCACAGATACGCAGTATTTT
>TRBJ1-5|.|TRBD1|TRBV19
CASWASGGYSNQPQHF
TGTGCCAGTTGGGCCTCAGGGGGTTATAGCAATCAGCCCCAGCATTTT
>TRBJ2-3|.|.|TRBV10-1
CASSETSTRTDTQYF
TGCGCCAGCAGTGAAACTAGCACACGCACAGATACGCAGTATTTT
>TRBJ2-1|.|TRBD2|TRBV7-9
CASRQTGTSGDNEQFF
TGTGCCAGCAGACAAACCGGGACTAGCGGTGACAATGAGCAGTTCTTC
>TRBJ2-3|.|TRBD2|TRBV4-1
CASSQLDLGLAGGTQYF
TGCGCCAGCAGCCAACTTGACTTGGGACTCGCGGGGGGTACGCAGTATTTT
>TRBJ1-5|.|TRBD1|TRBV6-2/TRBV6-3
CASSLARQGHNQPQHF
TGTGCCAGCAGCCTCGCCCGACAGGGACACAATCAGCCCCAGCATTTT
>TRBJ2-2|.|.|TRBV7-9
CASTPHTGELFF
TGTGCCAGTACCCCTCACACCGGGGAGCTGTTTTTT
>TRBJ2-2|.|.|TRBV7-2
CASSLGGTGELFF
TGTGCCAGCAGCTTAGGAGGCACCGGGGAGCTGTTTTTT
>TRBJ2-7|.|.|TRBV9
CASSVGGPGWEQYF
TGTGCCAGCAGCGTAGGGGGCCCAGGGTGGGAGCAGTACTTC
>TRBJ2-7|.|TRBD1|TRBV27
CASSPKTGTYEQYF
TGTGCCAGCAGCCCCAAGACAGGGACCTACGAGCAGTACTTC
>TRBJ1-1|once|TRBD1|TRBV11-3
CASTKGGPGTEAFF
TGTGCCAGCACCAAAGGGGGCCCGGGCACTGAAGCTTTCTTT
>TRBJ1-6|.|TRBD1|TRBV2
CASSVAGGNSPLHF
TGTGCCAGCAGTGTAGCAGGGGGTAATTCACCCCTCCACTTT
>TRBJ1-5|.|TRBD1|TRBV6-2/TRBV6-3
CASSPGTDWTTAYQPQHF
TGTGCCAGCAGCCCCGGGACAGATTGGACGACTGCCTATCAGCCCCAGCATTTT
>TRBJ2-1|.|TRBD2|TRBV7-2
CASSLGGLAGNQFF
TGTGCCAGCAGCTTAGGGGGACTAGCGGGTAACCAGTTCTTC
>TRBJ2-5|.|.|TRBV7-2
CASSLQETQYF
TGTGCCAGCAGCCTCCAGGAGACCCAGTACTTC
>TRBJ2-5|.|TRBD1|TRBV4-1
CASSRPGQGQETQYF
TGCGCCAGCAGCCGCCCGGGACAGGGGCAAGAGACCCAGTACTTC
>TRBJ1-6|.|.|TRBV3-1/TRBV3-2
CASSQLGGTKNSPLHF
TGTGCCAGCAGCCAGTTGGGAGGGACAAAGAATTCACCCCTCCACTTT
>TRBJ2-1|.|.|TRBV19
CASSLYGGFPYNEQFF
TGTGCCAGTAGTCTTTACGGGGGTTTCCCCTACAATGAGCAGTTCTTC
>TRBJ1-6|.|.|TRBV6-5
CASRVGGSGLAPLHF
TGTGCCAGCAGGGTCGGTGGGTCGGGGTTAGCACCCCTCCACTTT
>TRBJ2-1|few|.|TRBV20-1
CSASASLNEQFF
TGCAGTGCTAGTGCTAGCTTGAATGAGCAGTTCTTC
>TRBJ2-2|.|.|TRBV7-9
CASSLTAGHTGELFF
TGTGCCAGCAGCTTAACGGCGGGACACACCGGGGAGCTGTTTTTT
>TRBJ1-2|.|TRBD1|TRBV27
CASSPTWDSATLWGGYTF
TGTGCCAGCTCGCCCACGTGGGACAGTGCAACTTTATGGGGCGGCTACACCTTC
>TRBJ2-2|.|TRBD1|TRBV27
CASRFLGGEAGELFF
TGTGCCAGCAGATTTTTAGGGGGCGAGGCCGGGGAGCTGTTTTTT
>TRBJ2-2|.|.|TRBV19
CASSTGRLNTGELFF
TGTGCCAGTAGCACAGGGCGGTTAAACACCGGGGAGCTGTTTTTT
>TRBJ2-1|.|TRBD2|TRBV4-1
CASSQLLAGGLNEQFF
TGCGCCAGCAGCCAACTACTAGCGGGGGGACTCAATGAGCAGTTCTTC
>TRBJ2-5|.|TRBD2|TRBV3-1/TRBV3-2
CASSHARAGEETQYF
TGTGCCAGCAGCCATGCAAGGGCGGGGGAAGAGACCCAGTACTTC
>TRBJ2-4|.|TRBD2|TRBV19
CASSWSGGLAGVNIQYF
TGTGCCAGTAGCTGGTCAGGGGGACTAGCGGGAGTAAACATTCAGTACTTC
>TRBJ1-4|.|.|TRBV7-2
CASSLNSVTNEKLFF
TGTGCCAGCAGCCTAAATAGCGTCACTAATGAAAAACTGTTTTTT
>TRBJ2-3|.|.|TRBV9
CASSVGAEMVDTQYF
TGTGCCAGCAGCGTTGGGGCCGAAATGGTAGATACGCAGTATTTT
>TRBJ2-5|.|.|TRBV28
CASSSPSTQGPPIETQYF
TGTGCCAGCAGTTCTCCCTCTACTCAGGGCCCCCCGATCGAGACCCAGTACTTC
>TRBJ2-7|.|TRBD1|TRBV27
CASLRGRPGTHSYEQYF
TGTGCCAGCCTCAGGGGGAGACCCGGGACCCACTCCTACGAGCAGTACTTC
>TRBJ2-3|once|TRBD2|TRBV19
CASSISSGLTDTQYF
TGTGCCAGTAGTATTTCTAGCGGCCTCACAGATACGCAGTATTTT
>TRBJ2-7|.|.|TRBV18
CASSPLAGSYEQYF
TGTGCCAGCTCACCACTCGCGGGGTCCTACGAGCAGTACTTC
>TRBJ1-2|.|.|TRBV18
CASSPQKAGAGYTF
TGTGCCAGCTCACCACAGAAAGCTGGGGCGGGCTACACCTTC
>TRBJ1-3|.|TRBD1|TRBV5-1
CASSRTGDGNTIYF
TGCGCCAGCAGCCGAACAGGGGATGGAAACACCATATATTTT
>TRBJ2-7|once|.|TRBV6-2/TRBV6-3
CASSYGGRNEQYF
TGTGCCAGCAGTTACGGGGGGAGGAACGAGCAGTACTTC
>TRBJ1-6|.|TRBD1|TRBV6-2/TRBV6-3
CASSPGDSLVSPLHF
TGTGCCAGCAGTCCGGGGGACAGTTTAGTTTCACCCCTCCACTTT
>TRBJ2-6|.|TRBD1|TRBV3-1/TRBV3-2
CASTSRGPTGGFSGANVLTF
TGTGCCAGCACCTCAAGGGGGCCGACAGGGGGCTTCTCTGGGGCCAACGTCCTGACTTTC
>TRBJ2-2|.|.|TRBV12-3/TRBV12-4
CASSLVSSGELFF
TGTGCCAGCAGTTTAGTTTCTAGCGGGGAGCTGTTTTTT
>TRBJ1-5|.|.|TRBV23-1
CASRTTYSNQPQHF
TGCGCCAGCAGGACGACTTATAGCAATCAGCCCCAGCATTTT
>TRBJ1-6|.|.|TRBV3-1/TRBV3-2
CASSHRQSHSPLHF
TGTGCCAGCAGCCATCGACAGTCACATTCACCCCTCCACTTT
>TRBJ2-3|.|TRBD2|TRBV7-2
CATGLAGRDTQYF
TGTGCCACCGGACTAGCGGGCCGAGATACGCAGTATTTT
>TRBJ2-7|.|TRBD1|TRBV28
CASSFDGTGSYEQYF
TGTGCCAGCAGTTTTGATGGGACAGGGTCCTACGAGCAGTACTTC
>TRBJ2-2|.|TRBD1|TRBV3-1/TRBV3-2
CASSRRQGSEGELFF
TGTGCCAGCAGCCGTCGACAGGGGAGTGAGGGGGAGCTGTTTTTT
>TRBJ1-2|.|.|TRBV28
CASSSPSGSYGYTF
TGTGCCAGCAGTTCGCCTTCCGGGAGCTATGGCTACACCTTC
>TRBJ2-2|.|.|TRBV27
CASSKLGLNTGELFF
TGTGCCAGCAGCAAACTAGGTTTGAACACCGGGGAGCTGTTTTTT
>TRBJ2-2|once|.|TRBV10-3
CAISESEDTGELFF
TGTGCCATCAGTGAGTCTGAGGACACCGGGGAGCTGTTTTTT
>TRBJ2-1|.|TRBD2|TRBV5-6
CASSFFAGGSYNEQFF
TGTGCCAGCAGCTTCTTCGCGGGGGGCTCCTACAATGAGCAGTTCTTC
>TRBJ1-1|.|TRBD1|TRBV28
CASSFRGQGNTEAFF
TGTGCCAGCAGCTTCCGGGGACAGGGAAACACTGAAGCTTTCTTT